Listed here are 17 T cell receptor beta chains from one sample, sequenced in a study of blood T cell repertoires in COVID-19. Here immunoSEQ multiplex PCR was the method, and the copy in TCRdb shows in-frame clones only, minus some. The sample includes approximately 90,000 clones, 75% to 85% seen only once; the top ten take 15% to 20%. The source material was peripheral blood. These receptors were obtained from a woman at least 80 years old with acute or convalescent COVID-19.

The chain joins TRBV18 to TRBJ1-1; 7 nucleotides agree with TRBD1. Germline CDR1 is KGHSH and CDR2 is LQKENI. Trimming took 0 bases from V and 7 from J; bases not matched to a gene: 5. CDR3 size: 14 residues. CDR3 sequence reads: CASSPPSGTDEAFF. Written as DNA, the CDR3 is TGTGCCAGCTCACCACCCTCCGGGACAGATGAAGCTTTCTTT. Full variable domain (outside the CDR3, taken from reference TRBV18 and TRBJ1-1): NAGVMQNPRHLVRRRGQEARLRCSPMKGHSHVYWYRQLPEEGLKFMVYLQKENIIDESGMPKERFSAEFPKEGPSILRIQQVVRGDSAAYFCASSPPSGTDEAFFGQGTRLTVV.

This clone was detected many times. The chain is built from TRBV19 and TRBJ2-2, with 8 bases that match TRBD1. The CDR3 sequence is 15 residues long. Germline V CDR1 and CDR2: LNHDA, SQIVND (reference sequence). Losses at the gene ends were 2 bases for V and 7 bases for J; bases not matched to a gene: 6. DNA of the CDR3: TGTGCCAGTAGTATACAGGGGGCCTTGGTCGGGGAGCTGTTTTTT. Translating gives CASSIQGALVGELFF.

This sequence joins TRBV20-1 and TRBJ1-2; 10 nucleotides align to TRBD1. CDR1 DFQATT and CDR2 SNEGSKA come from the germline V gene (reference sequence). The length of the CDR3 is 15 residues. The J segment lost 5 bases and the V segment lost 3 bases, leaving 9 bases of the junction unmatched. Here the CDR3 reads CSASVRRGQGYGYTF. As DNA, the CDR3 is TGCAGTGCTAGTGTCCGTCGGGGACAGGGGTATGGCTACACCTTC.

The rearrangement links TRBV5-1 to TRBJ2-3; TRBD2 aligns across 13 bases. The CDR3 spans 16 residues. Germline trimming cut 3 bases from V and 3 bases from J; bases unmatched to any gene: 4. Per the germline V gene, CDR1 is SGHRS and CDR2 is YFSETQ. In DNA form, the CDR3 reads TGCGCCAGCAGCTCACTAGCGGGGGGGCAAACAGATACGCAGTATTTT. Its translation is CASSSLAGGQTDTQYF.

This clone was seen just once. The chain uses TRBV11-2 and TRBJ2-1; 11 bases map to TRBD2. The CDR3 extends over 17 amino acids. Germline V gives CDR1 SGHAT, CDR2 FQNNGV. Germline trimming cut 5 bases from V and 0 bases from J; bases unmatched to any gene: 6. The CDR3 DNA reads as TGTGCCAGCAGCCCACGACTAGCGGGGTCCTCCTACAATGAGCAGTTCTTC. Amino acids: CASSPRLAGSSYNEQFF.

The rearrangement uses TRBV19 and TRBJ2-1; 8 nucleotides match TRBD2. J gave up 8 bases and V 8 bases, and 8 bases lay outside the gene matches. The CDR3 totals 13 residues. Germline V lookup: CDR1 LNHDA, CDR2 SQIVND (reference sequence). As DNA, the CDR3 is TGTGCCAGTCTTGGACTAGCTCGCGATGAGCAGTTCTTC. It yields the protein CASLGLARDEQFF.

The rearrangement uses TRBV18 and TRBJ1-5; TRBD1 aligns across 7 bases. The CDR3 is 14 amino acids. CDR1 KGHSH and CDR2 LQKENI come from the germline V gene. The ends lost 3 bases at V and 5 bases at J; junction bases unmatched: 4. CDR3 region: CASSPTGFDQPQHF. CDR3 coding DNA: TGTGCCAGCTCACCGACAGGGTTCGATCAGCCCCAGCATTTT.

CDR3 nucleotide sequence: TGTGCCAGCAGCTGGTCTAGCGGGATGGAGTACAATGAGCAGTTCTTC. Protein: CASSWSSGMEYNEQFF. The chain combines TRBV4-2 with TRBJ2-1; 9 nucleotides match TRBD2. The CDR3 has 16 residues. V lost 5 bases, J lost 4 bases, and 9 bases stayed unmatched. Germline CDR1 LGHNA, CDR2 YNFKEQ.

The CDR3 spells CATSRRKAAGGRTDTQYF. The CDR3, as DNA: TGTGCCACCAGCAGAAGGAAGGCAGCGGGGGGGCGCACAGATACGCAGTATTTT. The gene calls are TRBV15 and TRBJ2-3, with 10 bases that match TRBD2. The germline gives CDR1 LNHNV, CDR2 YYDKDF (reference sequence). With V trimmed by 2 bases and J by 1 base, 9 bases remained unmatched. This CDR3 has 18 amino acids.

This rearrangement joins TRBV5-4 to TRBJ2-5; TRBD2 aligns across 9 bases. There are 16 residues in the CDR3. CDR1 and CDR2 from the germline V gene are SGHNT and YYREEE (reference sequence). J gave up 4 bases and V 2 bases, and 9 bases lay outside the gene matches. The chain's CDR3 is CASSLLGLAGIETQYF. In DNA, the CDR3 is TGTGCCAGCAGCTTACTGGGGCTAGCGGGGATAGAGACCCAGTACTTC.

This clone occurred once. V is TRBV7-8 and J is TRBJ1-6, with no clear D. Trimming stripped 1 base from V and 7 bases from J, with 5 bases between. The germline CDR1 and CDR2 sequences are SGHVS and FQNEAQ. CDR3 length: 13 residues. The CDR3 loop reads CASSLGQNSPLHF. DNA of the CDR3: TGTGCCAGCAGCTTAGGTCAGAATTCACCCCTCCACTTT.

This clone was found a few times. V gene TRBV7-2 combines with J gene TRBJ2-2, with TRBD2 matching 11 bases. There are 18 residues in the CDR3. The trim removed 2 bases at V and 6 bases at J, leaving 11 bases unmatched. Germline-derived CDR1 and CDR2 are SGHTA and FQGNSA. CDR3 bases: TGTGCCAGCAGCTTATTCCTACTAGCGGGGGAGAGATCCGGGGAGCTGTTTTTT. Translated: CASSLFLLAGERSGELFF.

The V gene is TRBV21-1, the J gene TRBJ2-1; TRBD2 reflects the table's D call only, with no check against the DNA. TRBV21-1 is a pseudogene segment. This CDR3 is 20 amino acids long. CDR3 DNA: TGTGCCAGCAGCAAAGTCCCAACTAGTTGGTCCCGAAGCTCCTACAATGAGCAGTTCTTC. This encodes CASSKVPTSWSRSSYNEQFF.

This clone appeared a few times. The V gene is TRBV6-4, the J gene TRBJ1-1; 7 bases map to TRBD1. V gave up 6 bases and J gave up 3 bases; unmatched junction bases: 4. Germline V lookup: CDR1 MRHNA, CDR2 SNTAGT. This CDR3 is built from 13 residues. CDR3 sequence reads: CASRYGTDTEAFF. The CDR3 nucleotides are TGTGCCAGCAGATACGGGACAGACACTGAAGCTTTCTTT.

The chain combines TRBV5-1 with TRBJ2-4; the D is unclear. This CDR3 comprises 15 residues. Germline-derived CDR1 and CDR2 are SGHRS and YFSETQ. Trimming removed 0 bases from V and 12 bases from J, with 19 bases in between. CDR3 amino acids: CASSLVMADFRNQYF. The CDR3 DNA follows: TGCGCCAGCAGCTTGGTAATGGCGGATTTCAGAAATCAGTACTTC.

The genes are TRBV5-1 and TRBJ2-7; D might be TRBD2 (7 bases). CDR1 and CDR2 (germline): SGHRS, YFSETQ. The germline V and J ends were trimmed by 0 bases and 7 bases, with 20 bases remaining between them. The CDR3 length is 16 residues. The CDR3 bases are TGCGCCAGCAGCTTGGGGCCCGGGGGGCGCCTGGGTGAGCAGTACTTC. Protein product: CASSLGPGGRLGEQYF.

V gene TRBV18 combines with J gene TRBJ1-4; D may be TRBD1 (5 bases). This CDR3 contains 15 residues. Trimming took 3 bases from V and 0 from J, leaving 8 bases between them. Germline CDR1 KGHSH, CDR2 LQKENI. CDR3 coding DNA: TGTGCCAGCTCACCTATGACAGCAACTAATGAAAAACTGTTTTTT. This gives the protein CASSPMTATNEKLFF.